This T cell receptor beta chain appears in the sequencing data of a study of blood T cell repertoires in COVID-19 (dated by TCRdb to between 2020 and 2021). Looking at the study overall: Samples from collaborators originated in the United States, Italy and Spain and spanned both the acute and convalescent phases of COVID-19. The material from the prospective study consisted of cDNA or gDNA derived from T cells, B-cell-depleted T cells, or PBMCs. Subjects who had been exposed to COVID-19, were actively infected with it, or had recovered from it provided the deeply sampled blood TCRbeta repertoires that made up the dataset. A freely available public database, intended as a resource for researchers studying the immune response to SARS-CoV-2, is where the repertoires were released. The samples were drawn from two sources: the first 160 participants of the ongoing ImmuneRACE study, and fewer than 1,500 subjects contributed by 6 global collaborators. The sample metadata nearly always contained a de-identified subject ID, COVID-19 status, age in years and sex. HLA class I and class II types, where available, came from metadata supplied by the sample provider rather than from assay-based typing.

Summary of the overall study and its limitations: The amount of clinical and demographic metadata varied by source and participant and was provided uncurated.

As regards this clone: Its antigen specificity is not known. It has no much larger one-base neighbor in the sample; base qualities were not kept.

One collaborating source in Seattle enrolled patients while the patients were actively infected and followed the patients over time throughout the course of disease. Whole blood was collected in K2EDTA tubes by collaborating institutions according to the institutions' own protocols. For TCRbeta analysis, collaborator samples were shipped as frozen whole blood, as isolated PBMCs, or as DNA extracted from either sample type. TCRbeta CDR3 regions were amplified from genomic DNA using the immunoSEQ Assay, a bias-controlled multiplex PCR. Concerning the study's data processing: The number of nucleated cells in each sample was estimated from the amplification of reference gene primers within the assay. To quantify the absolute abundance of each unique TCRbeta CDR3 rearrangement, sequence reads were collapsed and filtered. For each sample, productive Simpson clonality was calculated by taking the square root of Simpson's diversity index across productive rearrangements. TCRdb took this table from immuneACCESS and kept in-frame rearrangements with V and J called. Such tables lack part of the clones; where checked against another copy, unresolved V genes explain under half of the gap, and the rest is unexplained. V, J and clone size are those of that table, while D and trimming were read from the DNA. This sample gives some 180,000 clones in total; roughly 79% of them show up just once. About 10% of the sample is taken by the ten largest.

At the junction V is shortened by 4 bases and J by 7 bases, with 12 bases in between. CDR1 and CDR2 were assigned from the germline V gene as SGHRS and YFSETQ. The cysteine opens and the phenylalanine closes a CDR3 of 13 amino acids. The DNA shown is the 39-base CDR3, in frame from base 1. This TCR was recovered from a woman aged 40 to 49 with COVID-19, enrolled during active disease. The V gene is TRBV5-1 and the J gene is TRBJ2-1, with a weak D call of TRBD2 (5 bases match). Sequenced sample: peripheral blood. The nucleotides are TGCGCCAGCAGCCCGGTGAGGGAGAATGAGCAGTTCTTC. Its product reads: CASSPVRENEQFF. Joined to the reference TRBV5-1 and TRBJ2-1 proteins, this CDR3 gives the full variable domain: KAGVTQTPRYLIKTRGQQVTLSCSPISGHRSVSWYQQTPGQGLQFLFEYFSETQRNKGNFPGRFSGRQFSNSRSEMNVSTLELGDSALYLCASSPVRENEQFFGPGTRLTVL.